This entry is about one T cell receptor (beta chain). What it binds is not known. Treatment indicated: roughly 20 received Ad26.COV2.S at low or high dose, single or two shots; a few received placebo; per-sample allocation not given. Sampling was performed 63 days after the first vaccine or placebo injection. Sequencing was performed with immunoSEQ multiplex PCR; in TCRdb, only in-frame clones are kept and a portion is missing. The sample holds hundreds of thousands of clones, 92% seen once. This entry belongs to a study of Ad26.COV2.S vaccination and SARS-CoV-2 variants. Background on the study: Into the muscle, Ad26.COV2.S was dosed once or twice, 56 days apart. Findings and limits, study-wide: Placebo recipients showed lower spike-specific TCR breadth than vaccinees.

V dropped 0 bases and J dropped 3; count of bases not matched to a gene: 5. This CDR3 contains 16 residues. The germline CDR1 and CDR2 sequences are MNHEY and SMNVEV (reference sequence). This TCR came from a person between 18 and 59 years old who received the Ad26.COV2.S COVID-19 vaccine or a placebo. The input for sequencing was peripheral blood, taken in a trial of Ad26.COV2.S vaccine versus placebo. The chain combines TRBV27 with TRBJ1-1; TRBD1 matches 9 bases. CDR3 nucleotide sequence: TGTGCCAGCAGTTTATCCCGAAACAGGGGGCACACTGAAGCTTTCTTT. Encoded protein: CASSLSRNRGHTEAFF.